The rows below give T cell receptor beta chains drawn from one sample of a study of CD8 T cells in ankylosing spondylitis. TCRdb reanalysed the 5' RACE reads using MiXCR and keeps one entry per CDR3 protein. The sample includes more than 300,000 distinct CDR3 sequences, 7% to 9% of them seen just once. Sequencing was done on a sample of blood, either unsorted or a sorted T cell fraction (not recorded which). The receptor source for this set is a male donor with ankylosing spondylitis. Both conserved end residues are part of each CDR3. The D gene is left open where the match is weak. For some rows the clone size is stated as once, few or many, or as a class when expanded; others skip it.

TRBJ1-4	TRBV29-1	NA	NA	CSVGWQGGEKLFF	TGCAGCGTTGGATGGCAGGGAGGGGAAAAACTGTTTTTT
TRBJ2-2	TRBV4-3	NA	NA	CASSQASGGVTGELFF	TGCGCCAGCAGCCAAGCCTCCGGAGGGGTGACCGGGGAGCTGTTTTTT
TRBJ2-7	TRBV29-1	NA	many	CSVGVRGFTYEQYF	TGCAGCGTTGGGGTCAGGGGCTTTACCTACGAGCAGTACTTC
TRBJ2-1	TRBV25-1	NA	many	CASRPMPQDNEQFF	TGTGCCAGCCGACCGATGCCTCAGGACAATGAGCAGTTCTTC
TRBJ2-7	TRBV6-1	TRBD2	NA	CASRTLADMYEQYF	TGTGCCAGCAGAACACTAGCGGACATGTACGAGCAGTACTTC
TRBJ2-7	TRBV5-1	NA	many	CASSLASPPPYEQYF	TGCGCCAGCAGCCTGGCAAGCCCCCCCCCCTACGAGCAGTACTTC
TRBJ2-5	TRBV5-4	NA	few	CASREEGLGETQYF	TGTGCCAGCAGGGAAGAGGGGCTGGGGGAGACCCAGTACTTC
TRBJ2-2	TRBV12-3/TRBV12-4	NA	many	CASSPNGSPTGELFF	TGTGCCAGCAGCCCAAATGGGTCCCCCACCGGGGAGCTGTTTTTT
TRBJ1-1	TRBV5-1	NA	few	CASSLGSPLLDTGSGTEAFF	TGCGCCAGCAGCTTAGGGTCTCCCCTCCTTGATACCGGGTCGGGCACTGAAGCTTTCTTT
TRBJ1-5	TRBV20-1	NA	NA	CSARDYRVSNQPQHF	TGCAGTGCTAGAGATTACAGGGTTAGCAATCAGCCCCAGCATTTT
TRBJ2-7	TRBV20-1	TRBD2	NA	CSASPSGSYEQYF	TGCAGTGCTAGCCCTAGCGGGAGCTACGAGCAGTACTTC
TRBJ2-6	TRBV4-3	NA	NA	CASSQVAGPGANVLTF	TGCGCCAGCAGCCAAGTCGCAGGGCCTGGGGCCAACGTCCTGACTTTC
TRBJ2-2	TRBV18	NA	NA	CASSPAGPNTGELFF	TGTGCCAGCTCACCAGCAGGACCAAACACCGGGGAGCTGTTTTTT
TRBJ1-4	TRBV29-1	NA	NA	CSVRGGPEKLFF	TGCAGCGTTAGGGGCGGCCCCGAAAAACTGTTTTTT
TRBJ2-1	TRBV15	TRBD2	few	CATSRSQRLAGNEQFF	TGTGCCACCAGCAGATCCCAGAGACTAGCGGGCAATGAGCAGTTCTTC
TRBJ2-1	TRBV4-1	TRBD2	many	CASSPLAGGRNEQFF	TGCGCCAGCAGCCCTCTAGCGGGAGGCAGGAATGAGCAGTTCTTC
TRBJ2-7	TRBV7-2	TRBD2	few	CASSPDGTSGTYEQYF	TGTGCCAGCAGCCCCGACGGGACTAGCGGAACCTACGAGCAGTACTTC
TRBJ2-3	TRBV10-1	TRBD2	NA	CASSEDLAGDTQYF	TGCGCCAGCAGTGAGGATCTAGCGGGAGATACGCAGTATTTT
TRBJ2-1	TRBV12-5	TRBD2	NA	CASGPPLAGGYNEQFF	TGTGCTAGTGGTCCGCCACTTGCGGGAGGTTACAATGAGCAGTTCTTC
TRBJ2-3	TRBV12-3/TRBV12-4	NA	many	CASSSRGGATDTQYF	TGTGCCAGCAGTAGCCGAGGGGGGGCAACAGATACGCAGTATTTT
TRBJ1-1	TRBV19	NA	few	CASSRLRNTEAFF	TGTGCCAGTAGTAGATTAAGAAACACTGAAGCTTTCTTT
TRBJ1-1	TRBV20-1	NA	many	CSARVGSQYNTEAFF	TGCAGTGCTAGAGTGGGTTCCCAATACAACACTGAAGCTTTCTTT
TRBJ2-3	TRBV5-5	NA	many	CASSLDGSSTDTQYF	TGTGCCAGCAGCTTGGACGGGAGTAGCACAGATACGCAGTATTTT
TRBJ1-2	TRBV20-1	NA	few	CSARVYGGQIGGYTF	TGCAGTGCTAGAGTATACGGGGGGCAGATAGGGGGCTACACCTTC
TRBJ1-2	TRBV14	NA	few	CASSLQGLVGYTF	TGTGCCAGCAGCCTACAGGGTCTGGTTGGCTACACCTTC
TRBJ2-2	TRBV7-6	NA	many	CASSLGGAGTGELFF	TGTGCCAGCAGCTTAGGGGGCGCCGGCACCGGGGAGCTGTTTTTT